These T cell receptor beta chains were read from a single sample in a study of T cells after yellow fever vaccination. TCRdb processed the 5' RACE reads anew with MiXCR; each CDR3 protein has one entry. The repertoire consists of approximately 330,000 distinct CDR3 sequences, with about 4% occurring once and the leading ten covering under 30%. Sample: PBMCs, taken 5 days after the yellow fever booster vaccination. These receptor sequences come from a young man who received the YFV17D yellow fever vaccine. CDR3s include the opening cysteine and the closing phenylalanine or tryptophan. The D gene is left open where the match is weak. The listing skips clone size in some rows; elsewhere it reads once, few, many or a size class.

CASSEDDALSPDTQYF TGTGCCAGCAGCGAGGATGACGCCCTATCCCCAGATACGCAGTATTTT TRBJ2-3 TRBV21-1 . .
CASSSHVTEAFF TGTGCCAGCAGTTCCCACGTTACTGAAGCTTTCTTT TRBJ1-1 TRBV28 . .
CASSREQETDTQYF TGTGCCAGCAGCCGAGAACAGGAGACAGATACGCAGTATTTT TRBJ2-3 TRBV12-3/TRBV12-4 . few
CASSLDDTQYF TGTGCCAGCAGCTTAGATGATACGCAGTATTTT TRBJ2-3 TRBV7-9 . .
CASSLGGDSTYEQYF TGTGCCAGCAGCTTAGGTGGCGACAGTACCTACGAGCAGTACTTC TRBJ2-7 TRBV7-9 . few
CASSFGGGRDTQYF TGTGCCAGCAGTTTTGGCGGGGGCAGAGATACGCAGTATTTT TRBJ2-3 TRBV28 . .
CASKFRALGYGYTF TGTGCCAGTAAATTTAGGGCGCTGGGCTATGGCTACACCTTC TRBJ1-2 TRBV19 . few
CASSQSGGRANEKLFF TGTGCCAGCAGCCAATCTGGGGGCCGGGCTAATGAAAAACTGTTTTTT TRBJ1-4 TRBV16 . few
CASSQERALRETQYF TGTGCCAGCAGCCAAGAGAGGGCTCTAAGGGAGACCCAGTACTTC TRBJ2-5 TRBV3-1 . many
CASGFRTGRAEGAGELFF TGTGCTAGTGGTTTCCGGACAGGACGCGCCGAAGGGGCCGGGGAGCTGTTTTTT TRBJ2-2 TRBV12-5 TRBD1 .
CASSYTAVSPLHF TGTGCCAGCAGTTACACTGCGGTCTCACCCCTCCACTTT TRBJ1-6 TRBV6-5 . few
CASSIGGGNNEQFF TGTGCCAGTAGTATCGGCGGGGGTAACAATGAGCAGTTCTTC TRBJ2-1 TRBV19 TRBD2 few
CASSYPVRGDEQYF TGTGCCAGCAGTTATCCCGTGAGGGGTGACGAGCAGTATTTT TRBJ2-3 TRBV6-6 . .